This TCR beta chain is from a study of CD8+CD57+ T cells in acquired aplastic anemia. Patients included in sequencing had previously demonstrated CD8+CD57+ cell expansion by flow cytometry. This CDR3 is built from 16 residues. V lost 3 bases to trimming and J lost 4 bases, with 16 bases between them. Germline V CDR1 and CDR2: LNHNV, YYDKDF (reference sequence). A few counts support this clonotype. Its target is not known. General study findings and limits: Patient-derived CD8+CD57+ populations exhibited diminished diversity relative to total CD4+ and CD8+ pools. Researchers reported that CD8+ Simpson's diversity was not significantly different in patients versus controls.

CDR3 and TCR beta VDJ profiling relied on a genomic DNA template. Via MiXCR, TCRdb re-called the reads, giving one row per CDR3 protein. The sample includes about 18,000 distinct CDR3 sequences, 30% to 45% of them seen just once. The V call is TRBV15, the J call TRBJ2-1, with D perhaps given as TRBD1 or TRBD2 (6 bases each). The origin of this receptor is a human donor with aplastic anemia. Source material: CD8+CD57+ T cells sorted from PBMCs. Indicated subset: bead-enriched CD8+CD57+ effector memory T cells from SAA patients. The CDR3 here is CATSSLGGGSYNEQFF. CDR3 nucleotide sequence: TGTGCCACCAGCAGCTTGGGGGGCGGTTCATACAATGAGCAGTTCTTC.